This entry lists 20 T cell receptor beta chains sequenced from one sample in a study of blood T cell repertoires in COVID-19 (dated by TCRdb to 2018 to 2021). Library prep was done by the immunoSEQ multiplex PCR assay. TCRdb took this table from immuneACCESS and kept in-frame rearrangements with V and J called. Such tables lack part of the clones; where checked against another copy, unresolved V genes explain under half of the gap, and the rest is unexplained. The sample table lists 270,000 or so clones, roughly 90% of them with a count of one. 2% to 2.5% of the sample belongs to the ten largest clones. Sequenced sample: PBMCs or T cells enriched from blood (not recorded which). The origin of the receptors is a woman aged 40-49 years with acute COVID-19.

The gene calls are TRBV6-1 and TRBJ2-1; 11 nucleotides match TRBD2. The CDR3 is 15 residues long. CDR1 and CDR2 from the germline V gene are MNHNS and SASEGT. Trimming cost V 1 base and J 7 bases; bases outside gene matches: 3. The CDR3 DNA reads TGTGCCAGCAGTGAAGGACTAGCGGGACGAAATGAGCAGTTCTTC. Protein: CASSEGLAGRNEQFF.

V is TRBV5-5 and J is TRBJ2-5; 12 bases map to TRBD2. CDR3 length: 16 residues. Germline values: CDR1 SGHKS, CDR2 YYEKEE (reference sequence). V was clipped by 6 bases and J by 2 bases; unmatched bases: 8. The CDR3 reads CASKGGGLAGQETQYF. CDR3 DNA: TGTGCCAGCAAGGGAGGCGGACTAGCGGGACAAGAGACCCAGTACTTC. The full variable domain, its missing parts supplied by reference TRBV5-5 and TRBJ2-5, is DAGVTQSPTHLIKTRGQQVTLRCSPISGHKSVSWYQQVLGQGPQFIFQYYEKEERGRGNFPDRFSARQFPNYSSELNVNALLLGDSALYLCASKGGGLAGQETQYFGPGTRLLVL.

In this sample, this clone turned up once. V is TRBV24-1 and J is TRBJ2-3, with TRBD1 identical over 9 bases. Germline-derived CDR1 and CDR2 are KGHDR and SFDVKD. The CDR3 is 15 residues long. V lost 5 bases to trimming and J lost 0 bases; unmatched junction nucleotides: 2. The CDR3 here is CATSVDRGSTDTQYF. CDR3 nucleotide sequence: TGTGCCACCAGTGTTGACAGGGGGAGCACAGATACGCAGTATTTT.

The rearrangement joins TRBV2 to TRBJ1-1, with TRBD1 as a possible D gene (6 bases). CDR1 and CDR2 (germline): SNHLY, FYNNEI. This CDR3 region has 24 residues. Deletions cut 6 bases from V and 0 bases from J, with 41 bases between. This chain's CDR3 is CASSEIGKAVTLWGQFSLNTEAFF. The CDR3 DNA sequence: TGTGCCAGCAGCGAAATTGGGAAAGCTGTAACATTGTGGGGACAATTCTCCCTGAACACTGAAGCTTTCTTT.

V is TRBV5-5 and J is TRBJ2-5, with 8 bases that match TRBD2. The CDR3 is 17 amino acids. Per the germline V gene, CDR1 is SGHKS and CDR2 is YYEKEE (reference sequence). The J segment lost 1 base and the V segment lost 1 base, leaving 9 bases of the junction unmatched. CDR3 in DNA: TGTGCCAGCAGCTTGTTTCTAGCGGGTCTACTCCAAGAGACCCAGTACTTC. Its protein product is CASSLFLAGLLQETQYF.

This clone appeared a single time. The chain joins TRBV2 to TRBJ2-7; 9 positions match TRBD1. With V trimmed by 8 bases and J by 5 bases, 7 bases remained unmatched. The CDR3 loop spans 13 amino acids. From germline, CDR1 is SNHLY and CDR2 FYNNEI. The CDR3 sequence is CASGGTGNNEQYF. CDR3 sequence (DNA): TGTGCCAGCGGGGGGACAGGGAACAACGAGCAGTACTTC. Using reference TRBV2 and TRBJ2-7 for the parts outside the CDR3, the full variable domain is EPEVTQTPSHQVTQMGQEVILRCVPISNHLYFYWYRQILGQKVEFLVSFYNNEISEKSEIFDDQFSVERPDGSNFTLKIRSTKLEDSAMYFCASGGTGNNEQYFGPGTRLTVT.

This clone was detected once. The rearrangement links TRBV5-1 to TRBJ2-1, with 13 positions matching TRBD2. The CDR3 has 16 residues. Germline values: CDR1 SGHRS, CDR2 YFSETQ. With 1 base clipped from V and 7 bases from J, the junction kept 5 bases outside the gene matches. Here the CDR3 reads CASSLSGTSGVNEQFF. The CDR3 DNA follows: TGCGCCAGCAGCTTGTCCGGGACTAGCGGGGTAAATGAGCAGTTCTTC.

This sequence joins TRBV9 and TRBJ2-3; possibly TRBD2 for D (5 bases). The CDR3 runs 12 residues. Deletions cut 3 bases from V and 4 bases from J, with 6 bases between. CDR1 and CDR2 from the germline V gene are SGDLS and YYNGEE. CDR3 sequence: CASSAAADTQYF. In DNA, the CDR3 is TGTGCCAGCAGCGCAGCGGCAGATACGCAGTATTTT.

The chain recombines TRBV7-9 with TRBJ2-5; no clear D. Trimming removed 1 base from V and 4 bases from J, with 7 bases in between. The CDR3 sequence is 13 residues long. Germline CDR1 reads SEHNR; CDR2 reads FQNEAQ (reference sequence). CDR3 sequence: CASSLGRLETQYF. The CDR3 nucleotides are TGTGCCAGCAGCTTAGGGCGGTTAGAGACCCAGTACTTC.

The chain's CDR3 is CASQREAYNEQFF. Written as DNA, the CDR3 is TGTGCCTCCCAGAGGGAGGCGTACAATGAGCAGTTCTTC. The chain is built from TRBV6-5 and TRBJ2-1; D perhaps matches TRBD2 (6 bases). CDR3 size: 13 residues. Trimming took 11 bases from V and 4 from J, leaving 15 bases between them. Germline CDR1 MNHEY, CDR2 SVGAGI.

This clone showed up just once. The chain recombines TRBV28 with TRBJ2-7; the D gene is possibly TRBD2 (6 bases). This CDR3 comprises 18 residues. V gave up 5 bases and J gave up 5 bases, with 28 bases separating them. Germline V gene data show CDR1 as MDHEN and CDR2 as SYDVKM. CDR3 protein: CASSPFLKGRDGANEQYF. The CDR3 nucleotides are TGTGCCAGCAGTCCCTTCTTGAAGGGGCGGGATGGGGCCAACGAGCAGTACTTC.

CDR3 in amino acids: CASSYGLMNTEAFF. The CDR3 nucleotides are TGCGCCAGCAGCTATGGCCTCATGAACACTGAAGCTTTCTTT. The V gene is TRBV5-1, the J gene TRBJ1-1, with no clear D. Germline CDR1 SGHRS, CDR2 YFSETQ. The CDR3 is 14 residues long. Trimming removed 3 bases from V and 0 bases from J, with 9 bases in between.

Here the CDR3 reads CASSPTMMSGSYNEQFF. The CDR3 nucleotides read TGTGCCAGCAGCCCAACGATGATGTCCGGGAGCTACAATGAGCAGTTCTTC. The rearrangement uses TRBV7-9 and TRBJ2-1; D may be TRBD2 (6 bases). The V gene lost 5 bases and the J gene lost 3 bases, with 20 bases spanning the gap. This CDR3 is built from 17 residues. Per germline, CDR1 SEHNR and CDR2 FQNEAQ (reference sequence). The full variable domain, in which reference TRBV7-9 and TRBJ2-1 provide the parts outside the CDR3, is DTGVSQNPRHKITKRGQNVTFRCDPISEHNRLYWYRQTLGQGPEFLTYFQNEAQLEKSRLLSDRFSAERPKGSFSTLEIQRTEQGDSAMYLCASSPTMMSGSYNEQFFGPGTRLTVL.

The chain links TRBV30 to TRBJ1-2; TRBD1 is a possible D gene (6 bases). The CDR3 extends over 17 amino acids. The V end lost 5 bases, the J end lost 5 bases, and 27 bases lay between the germline ends. Germline loops: CDR1 GTSNPN, CDR2 SVGIG (reference sequence). The CDR3 here is CAWGPSSYRERGYGYTF. The CDR3 coding sequence is TGTGCCTGGGGTCCGTCCTCGTACAGGGAAAGAGGGTATGGCTACACCTTC.

This chain links TRBV6-1 with TRBJ2-7; 7 nucleotides line up with TRBD2. V dropped 3 bases and J dropped 5; count of bases not matched to a gene: 4. Germline V gene lookup returns CDR1 MNHNS and CDR2 SASEGT. CDR3 length: 13 residues. The CDR3 DNA reads TGTGCCAGCAGTGACAGACTAGCACACGAGCAGTACTTC. The encoded protein is CASSDRLAHEQYF.

This clone came up once. The chain recombines TRBV3-1 (or the pseudogene TRBV3-2) with TRBJ2-3; 12 bases agree with TRBD2. Germline V CDR1 and CDR2: LGHDT, YNNKEL (reference sequence). J was trimmed by 6 bases and V by 3 bases; bases with no gene match: 10. CDR3 length: 17 amino acids. CDR3 loop: CASSQGASGRAWDTQYF. The CDR3 DNA sequence: TGTGCCAGCAGCCAGGGTGCTAGCGGGAGGGCCTGGGATACGCAGTATTTT.

The CDR3 loop is CATSRDQGGEQFF. The CDR3, as DNA: TGTGCCACCAGCAGAGATCAAGGGGGTGAGCAGTTCTTC. V usage is TRBV15 and J usage is TRBJ2-1, with D maybe TRBD1 (6 bases). The CDR3 is 13 residues long. The ends were cut back, 0 bases at V and 9 bases at J, with 9 bases in the middle. CDR1 LNHNV and CDR2 YYDKDF come from the germline V gene (reference sequence).

The genes are TRBV20-1 and TRBJ2-1, with unresolved D. The V gene's germline CDR1 is DFQATT and CDR2 SNEGSKA (reference sequence). The CDR3 runs 12 residues. V was shortened by 3 bases and J by 13 bases, with 16 bases between the two germline ends. The CDR3 region has the DNA TGCAGTGCTAGTGAACAGTTCCAGGTCCAGTTCTTC. Translation gives CSASEQFQVQFF.

The rearrangement joins TRBV9 to TRBJ1-6, with D possibly matching TRBD1 (6 bases). CDR1 is SGDLS, CDR2 YYNGEE, per germline. The V end was cut by 0 bases, the J end by 5 bases, with 9 bases between. The length of the CDR3 is 15 residues. CDR3 in DNA: TGTGCCAGCAGCGTAGTCGGGGACAATAATTCACCCCTCCACTTT. Protein sequence: CASSVVGDNNSPLHF.

The CDR3 bases are TGCAGCGCGAGGAGGGGTATCGCAGATACGCAGTATTTT. Protein: CSARRGIADTQYF. The chain recombines TRBV29-1 with TRBJ2-3, with D maybe TRBD2 (6 bases). The CDR3 totals 13 residues. Trimming removed 7 bases at V and 4 bases at J, with 15 bases between. The V gene's germline CDR1 is SQVTM and CDR2 ANQGSEA.